These T cell receptor beta chains were read from a single sample in a study of T cell changes during pregnancy in multiple sclerosis. Repertoires were generated with immunoSEQ multiplex PCR, while TCRdb's copy carries only in-frame clones and drops some. The sample contains 40,000 or so clones, roughly 91% of which appear only once. Sequenced material: CD8+ T cells from peripheral blood mononuclear cells, taken in the first trimester of pregnancy. These receptor sequences come from a female donor with multiple sclerosis, enrolled in a pregnancy study. The CDR3 runs from the conserved cysteine through the conserved F or W. Each record gives: CDR3 DNA, CDR3 protein, D gene, J gene, clone size, V gene. A D gene is named only where the DNA matches it firmly. Size is omitted from some rows. Given values are once, few, many or a class for expanded clones.

CDR3 DNA: TGTGCCAGCAGTTTATCCGCGTCTAGCTATGGCTACACCTTC
CDR3 protein: CASSLSASSYGYTF
D gene: NA
J gene: TRBJ1-2
clone size: NA
V gene: TRBV27

CDR3 DNA: TGTGCCAGCAGCTTAGTAGGACTTTACAATGAGCAGTTCTTC
CDR3 protein: CASSLVGLYNEQFF
D gene: NA
J gene: TRBJ2-1
clone size: NA
V gene: TRBV7-7

CDR3 DNA: TGTGCCAGCAGCTCCGAACGGACAGTCCAGTCCTACGAGCAGTACTTC
CDR3 protein: CASSSERTVQSYEQYF
D gene: NA
J gene: TRBJ2-7
clone size: NA
V gene: TRBV7-9

CDR3 DNA: TGTGCCAGTAGTATATCGGCGGGAGGTCTCGGAAACACCATATATTTT
CDR3 protein: CASSISAGGLGNTIYF
D gene: NA
J gene: TRBJ1-3
clone size: once
V gene: TRBV19

CDR3 DNA: TGTGCCTGGCAGGAGGGAGATACGCAGTATTTT
CDR3 protein: CAWQEGDTQYF
D gene: NA
J gene: TRBJ2-3
clone size: NA
V gene: TRBV30

CDR3 DNA: TGTGCCAGCAGCCCCCGGACTGGCTCCTACGAGCAGTACTTC
CDR3 protein: CASSPRTGSYEQYF
D gene: NA
J gene: TRBJ2-7
clone size: once
V gene: TRBV5-4

CDR3 DNA: TGTGCCAGCAGCTTAGCGGTGGGGACAGGAGGTCGCAATCAGCCCCAGCATTTT
CDR3 protein: CASSLAVGTGGRNQPQHF
D gene: TRBD1
J gene: TRBJ1-5
clone size: few
V gene: TRBV7-2

CDR3 DNA: TGTGCCAGCAGCCCGGGACAGGGGGACACCGGGGAGCTGTTTTTT
CDR3 protein: CASSPGQGDTGELFF
D gene: TRBD1
J gene: TRBJ2-2
clone size: NA
V gene: TRBV4-2

CDR3 DNA: TGTGCCAGTAGTGCGGCAGCGTTATACACTGAAGCTTTCTTT
CDR3 protein: CASSAAALYTEAFF
D gene: NA
J gene: TRBJ1-1
clone size: NA
V gene: TRBV19

CDR3 DNA: TGTGCCAGCAGCTTCACTGGAAACACCATATATTTT
CDR3 protein: CASSFTGNTIYF
D gene: NA
J gene: TRBJ1-3
clone size: NA
V gene: TRBV11-2

CDR3 DNA: TGTGCCAGTAAACGGGGCACGGGGGATGAAGCTTTCTTT
CDR3 protein: CASKRGTGDEAFF
D gene: NA
J gene: TRBJ1-1
clone size: once
V gene: TRBV19

CDR3 DNA: TGTGCCAGCTCACCACCGGAGACAGGGCTGCAATCACCCCTCCACTTT
CDR3 protein: CASSPPETGLQSPLHF
D gene: TRBD1
J gene: TRBJ1-6
clone size: NA
V gene: TRBV18

CDR3 DNA: TGTGCCTGGAGTAATGGACTAGCTCTTTACGAGCAGTACTTC
CDR3 protein: CAWSNGLALYEQYF
D gene: TRBD2
J gene: TRBJ2-7
clone size: NA
V gene: TRBV30

CDR3 DNA: TGTGCCAGCAGTTACGGGCAGGGGGAACGAAATTCACCCCTCCACTTT
CDR3 protein: CASSYGQGERNSPLHF
D gene: TRBD1
J gene: TRBJ1-6
clone size: NA
V gene: TRBV6-6

CDR3 DNA: TGTGCCAGTAGTAGCCGGGACAGCTTTCCCTTGGGCACTGAAGCTTTCTTT
CDR3 protein: CASSSRDSFPLGTEAFF
D gene: TRBD1
J gene: TRBJ1-1
clone size: NA
V gene: TRBV19

CDR3 DNA: TGCAGCGTTTCAGGGGGGACTGAAGCTTTCTTT
CDR3 protein: CSVSGGTEAFF
D gene: TRBD1
J gene: TRBJ1-1
clone size: NA
V gene: TRBV29-1

CDR3 DNA: TGTGCCTTTTGGGAGGGTATGAACACTGAAGCTTTCTTT
CDR3 protein: CAFWEGMNTEAFF
D gene: NA
J gene: TRBJ1-1
clone size: NA
V gene: TRBV30

CDR3 DNA: TGTGCCAGCAGTCCAACCGAGTACAATGAGCAGTTCTTC
CDR3 protein: CASSPTEYNEQFF
D gene: NA
J gene: TRBJ2-1
clone size: NA
V gene: TRBV7-9

CDR3 DNA: TGCGCCAGCAGCGGACTAGCGGGAGAAGATACGCAGTATTTT
CDR3 protein: CASSGLAGEDTQYF
D gene: TRBD2
J gene: TRBJ2-3
clone size: NA
V gene: TRBV5-1

CDR3 DNA: TGTGCCAGCGGTGACAGGACCTCCTATGGCTACACCTTC
CDR3 protein: CASGDRTSYGYTF
D gene: NA
J gene: TRBJ1-2
clone size: few
V gene: TRBV16

CDR3 DNA: TGTGCCAGCAGCCCAGGGACTAGCGGGGGGGCGACCTACAATGAGCAGTTCTTC
CDR3 protein: CASSPGTSGGATYNEQFF
D gene: TRBD2
J gene: TRBJ2-1
clone size: NA
V gene: TRBV11-3

CDR3 DNA: TGTGCCAGCAGCTCCCGGGGTGTGGGTAATGAGCAGTTCTTC
CDR3 protein: CASSSRGVGNEQFF
D gene: NA
J gene: TRBJ2-1
clone size: once
V gene: TRBV11-3

CDR3 DNA: TGTGCCAGCAGTGGTAGGGCGCGGGGTGAAAAACTGTTTTTT
CDR3 protein: CASSGRARGEKLFF
D gene: NA
J gene: TRBJ1-4
clone size: NA
V gene: TRBV25-1

CDR3 DNA: TGTGCCATCTCAGAAGCGAACACCGGGGAGCTGTTTTTT
CDR3 protein: CAISEANTGELFF
D gene: NA
J gene: TRBJ2-2
clone size: NA
V gene: TRBV10-3

CDR3 DNA: TGTGCCAGCAGTGAACAAGTGGGGGCGGATTCCTATGGCTACACCTTC
CDR3 protein: CASSEQVGADSYGYTF
D gene: NA
J gene: TRBJ1-2
clone size: NA
V gene: TRBV6-1

CDR3 DNA: TGTGCCAGCAGTTCTGGACAGAACACTGAAGCTTTCTTT
CDR3 protein: CASSSGQNTEAFF
D gene: NA
J gene: TRBJ1-1
clone size: once
V gene: TRBV27

CDR3 DNA: TGTGCCAGCAGCTTGGATCGCCGCCTCCACTTAACTGGGGCCAACGTCCTGACTTTC
CDR3 protein: CASSLDRRLHLTGANVLTF
D gene: NA
J gene: TRBJ2-6
clone size: NA
V gene: TRBV5-5

CDR3 DNA: TGTGCCAGCAGCGTAGTTAGGCGGGGGGGCGACACCGGGGAGCTGTTTTTT
CDR3 protein: CASSVVRRGGDTGELFF
D gene: TRBD2
J gene: TRBJ2-2
clone size: NA
V gene: TRBV9

CDR3 DNA: TGCGCCAGCAGCTTGGACGGAGACGAGCAGTACTTC
CDR3 protein: CASSLDGDEQYF
D gene: NA
J gene: TRBJ2-7
clone size: NA
V gene: TRBV5-1

CDR3 DNA: TGTGCCAGCAGCCCCCCTTGGGTGGGGATCCCCGGAGGCTACAATGAGCAGTTCTTC
CDR3 protein: CASSPPWVGIPGGYNEQFF
D gene: NA
J gene: TRBJ2-1
clone size: NA
V gene: TRBV11-2

CDR3 DNA: TGTGCCTGGATCACCTATACTGAGGGTGGCTACACCTTC
CDR3 protein: CAWITYTEGGYTF
D gene: NA
J gene: TRBJ1-2
clone size: NA
V gene: TRBV30

CDR3 DNA: TGTGCCAGCATCACCGGGACAGCTCAAGAGACCCAGTACTTC
CDR3 protein: CASITGTAQETQYF
D gene: TRBD1
J gene: TRBJ2-5
clone size: NA
V gene: TRBV5-5

CDR3 DNA: TGTGCCAGCAGTTTAACAGGGTTCAATAATTCACCCCTCCACTTT
CDR3 protein: CASSLTGFNNSPLHF
D gene: NA
J gene: TRBJ1-6
clone size: NA
V gene: TRBV27

CDR3 DNA: TGCGCCAGCAGCGCCCCCGGCAGGGGGAGCTATGGCTACACCTTC
CDR3 protein: CASSAPGRGSYGYTF
D gene: TRBD1
J gene: TRBJ1-2
clone size: NA
V gene: TRBV23-1

CDR3 DNA: TGTGCCTGGAGTCTCGGGAGGGCAGCTAACAATGAGCAGTTCTTC
CDR3 protein: CAWSLGRAANNEQFF
D gene: TRBD2
J gene: TRBJ2-1
clone size: NA
V gene: TRBV30

CDR3 DNA: TGCAGCGTTAAGGGGGGGCCCTTCGATGAGCAGTTCTTC
CDR3 protein: CSVKGGPFDEQFF
D gene: NA
J gene: TRBJ2-1
clone size: NA
V gene: TRBV29-1

CDR3 DNA: TGTGCCAGCATCGGGGTACAGAATCAGCCCCAGCATTTT
CDR3 protein: CASIGVQNQPQHF
D gene: NA
J gene: TRBJ1-5
clone size: once
V gene: TRBV6-6

CDR3 DNA: TGTGCCAGAAGCAATGACCCGGGTCCCCCAGAAAAACTGTTTTTT
CDR3 protein: CARSNDPGPPEKLFF
D gene: NA
J gene: TRBJ1-4
clone size: NA
V gene: TRBV5-3

CDR3 DNA: TGTGTCATTCTCCCTGGGGCCAACGTCCTGACTTTC
CDR3 protein: CVILPGANVLTF
D gene: NA
J gene: TRBJ2-6
clone size: NA
V gene: TRBV7-5

CDR3 DNA: TGTGCCAGCAGTGAAGAAGCTGGGACAGGGGGAGAGACCCAGTACTTC
CDR3 protein: CASSEEAGTGGETQYF
D gene: TRBD1
J gene: TRBJ2-5
clone size: NA
V gene: TRBV6-1

CDR3 DNA: TGTGCCAGTGCCTTAGCCGGGACCCAGTACTTC
CDR3 protein: CASALAGTQYF
D gene: NA
J gene: TRBJ2-5
clone size: NA
V gene: TRBV9

CDR3 DNA: TGTGCCAGCAGCCAAGATCCAGCGGGAGGGCCTCCCTACGAGCAGTACTTC
CDR3 protein: CASSQDPAGGPPYEQYF
D gene: TRBD2
J gene: TRBJ2-7
clone size: NA
V gene: TRBV4-2

CDR3 DNA: TGCGCCAGCAGTGAGAGGACAGGCAGAATGAACACTGAAGCTTTCTTT
CDR3 protein: CASSERTGRMNTEAFF
D gene: TRBD1
J gene: TRBJ1-1
clone size: NA
V gene: TRBV10-1

CDR3 DNA: TGCGCCAGCAGCCAAGATGGAGGGGGCAATCAGCCCCAGCATTTT
CDR3 protein: CASSQDGGGNQPQHF
D gene: NA
J gene: TRBJ1-5
clone size: NA
V gene: TRBV4-3

CDR3 DNA: TGTGCCAGTATAAGGACACGAGGAGAAGAGACCCAGTACTTC
CDR3 protein: CASIRTRGEETQYF
D gene: NA
J gene: TRBJ2-5
clone size: NA
V gene: TRBV19

CDR3 DNA: TGCAGCTCTCTAGCGGGAGGGTACAATGAGCAGTTCTTC
CDR3 protein: CSSLAGGYNEQFF
D gene: TRBD2
J gene: TRBJ2-1
clone size: NA
V gene: TRBV29-1

CDR3 DNA: TGCGCCAGCAGGGGACAGGGGGGACTTAAGGGCTACACCTTC
CDR3 protein: CASRGQGGLKGYTF
D gene: TRBD1
J gene: TRBJ1-2
clone size: NA
V gene: TRBV5-1